Sequencing of this T cell receptor (beta chain) was carried out in a study of cytomegalovirus exposure and HLA in healthy donors. This CDR3 is built from 15 residues. Germline V gene data show CDR1 as SGHRS and CDR2 as YFSETQ. V lost 0 bases, J lost 6 bases, and 13 bases lay in between. Produced via immunoSEQ multiplex PCR; TCRdb's table is partial and in-frame only. The sample lists 85,000 to 95,000 clones; about 96% were seen once. The sequence derives from a man between 18 and 35 years old in good health and CMV-seronegative. Material: PBMCs. This rearrangement joins TRBV5-1 to TRBJ2-1, with D perhaps TRBD2 (6 bases). CDR3 in DNA: TGCGCCAGCAGCTTGGTCCGGGAGTGGGCCAATGAGCAGTTCTTC. It codes for CASSLVREWANEQFF. The variable domain in full, with the rest retrieved from reference TRBV5-1 and TRBJ2-1, is KAGVTQTPRYLIKTRGQQVTLSCSPISGHRSVSWYQQTPGQGLQFLFEYFSETQRNKGNFPGRFSGRQFSNSRSEMNVSTLELGDSALYLCASSLVREWANEQFFGPGTRLTVL.